This TCR beta chain was captured in a study of CD8 T cells in ankylosing spondylitis. Using quantitative 5'-RACE with molecular barcodes, the authors made TCR beta libraries. MiXCR was run by TCRdb on the 5' RACE reads, yielding one entry per CDR3 protein. The sample lists around 35,000 distinct CDR3 sequences, about 11% seen once, with around 20% in the top ten. The CDR3 contains 15 residues. The V end was cut by 6 bases, the J end by 2 bases, with 15 bases between. CDR1 is SGHNT and CDR2 is YENEEA in the germline V gene. This clonotype was counted only a few times. Its specificity is not known. The study's findings and limits: Seemingly characteristic of ankylosing spondylitis blood was a TCR beta motif consisting of roughly 8 highly homologous variants. Peripheral blood samples showed relatively rare disease-linked clones, and these clones were CD8+.

The genes are TRBV11-3 and TRBJ2-3; weak D call: TRBD1 (6 bases). This receptor was obtained from a male donor with ankylosing spondylitis. Input material: synovial fluid, either unsorted or a sorted T cell fraction (not recorded which). CDR3 sequence reads: CASRRRQVPTDTQYF. The CDR3 bases are TGTGCCAGCAGACGCAGACAGGTCCCCACAGATACGCAGTATTTT.